Ten or more counts support the clone carrying this T cell receptor beta chain. The sample belongs to a study of regulatory T cells in long-lasting Graves disease. As to time point: newly diagnosed GD, antithyroid drugs for less than 3 months. Researchers made the TCR library from RNA that was extracted from PBMCs. CDR3 length equals 15 residues. V was trimmed by 5 bases and J by 6 bases, leaving 18 bases between them. Germline V lookup: CDR1 SGHTA, CDR2 FQGNSA. Construction of the TCR beta libraries employed iRepertoire HTBI primers in conjunction with Arm-PCR of CDR3 regions. TCRdb independently ran MiXCR on the multiplex PCR reads; one entry per CDR3 protein. The sample has hundreds of thousands of distinct CDR3 sequences; about 11% are singletons. These data were likewise used in another study, on T cells in Graves' hyperthyroidism and ophthalmopathy. That source adds: The diagnostic basis comprised clinical symptoms, serum thyroxine and TRAb, thyroid ultrasound and orbital computed tomography. The TCR CDR3 first-round RT-PCR relied on the HTBI primer set.

The TCR originated in a woman under 40 with Graves disease. The gene calls are TRBV7-2 and TRBJ2-3; D possibly corresponds to TRBD2 (5 bases). The sample here was peripheral blood mononuclear cells (PBMCs), taken at new diagnosis, from a patient treated with antithyroid drugs. CDR3 in amino acids: CASSPGRGWEDTQYF. The CDR3 DNA reads TGTGCCAGCAGCCCAGGACGCGGGTGGGAGGATACGCAGTATTTT.